This passage covers 21 T cell receptor beta chains from one sample sequenced in a study of vaccination and CD4 T cells after COVID-19. Their target antigens are unknown. Once obtained from cultured CD4+ T cells, the DNA was sequenced using the Oncomine TCR Beta short-read assay. TCRdb ran MiXCR on the PCR reads and lists one entry per CDR3 protein. The sample shows about 17,000 distinct CDR3 sequences, over 30% of them seen only once. Indicated treatment: approximately 9-day PBMC culture with coronavirus spike peptide pools or control peptides (ViraFEST assay). Sequenced sample: CD4+ T cells from blood, cultured in vitro. All receptors come from a human donor who had recovered from COVID-19.

The table lists this clonotype with a few counts. The rearrangement joins TRBV28 to TRBJ2-1; D uncertain. Trimming shortened V by 6 bases and J by 3 bases, and 9 bases separated the two germline ends. The germline V gene encodes CDR1 MDHEN and CDR2 SYDVKM. The CDR3 consists of 13 residues. The CDR3 DNA sequence: TGTGCCAGCAGCAGCGTCTTCTACAATGAGCAGTTCTTC. It translates to CASSSVFYNEQFF.

This clonotype came up a few times. This sequence joins TRBV5-6 and TRBJ1-5; the match to TRBD1 covers 10 bases. This CDR3 comprises 16 residues. Trimming took 6 bases from V and 3 from J; bases not matched to a gene: 9. Germline CDR1 is SGHDT and CDR2 is YYEEEE. The DNA for the CDR3 is TGTGCCAGCACCCTTTACGGGACAGGGGACAATCAGCCCCAGCATTTT. Encoded protein: CASTLYGTGDNQPQHF.

CDR3 in DNA: TGCAGTGCTAGTCGCGACAGGACCTACGAGCAGTACTTC. Amino acids: CSASRDRTYEQYF. This chain uses TRBV20-1 with TRBJ2-7; TRBD1 might be the D (6 bases). Trimming took off 3 bases at V and 2 bases at J, with 11 bases between the two ends. This CDR3 region has 13 residues. Germline V gives CDR1 DFQATT, CDR2 SNEGSKA (reference sequence).

The chain has TRBV6-5 and TRBJ1-1; D call uncertain. V was clipped by 4 bases and J by 8 bases, with 14 bases between them. CDR1 and CDR2 (germline): MNHEY, SVGAGI. CDR3 size: 13 residues. In DNA, the CDR3 is TGTGCCAGCAGTTCCTTGTCGGCGGCAGAAGCTTTCTTT. It yields the protein CASSSLSAAEAFF.

With respect to this clonotype: The junction departs from the called germline gene at one end, perhaps through a read error. This chain connects TRBV27 to TRBJ2-1; the D gene is possibly TRBD2 (6 bases). Germline values: CDR1 MNHEY, CDR2 SMNVEV (reference sequence). The CDR3 has 13 residues. The CDR3 bases are TGTGCCAGCAGTTGGGACTGGTACAATGGGCAGTTCTTC. Translating gives CASSWDWYNGQFF.

V gene TRBV7-3 combines with J gene TRBJ2-1, with TRBD2 matching 9 bases. CDR3 size: 15 residues. The V and J ends lost 1 base and 7 bases, in that order; junction bases with no gene match: 5. CDR1 is SGHTA, CDR2 FQGTGA, per germline. The CDR3 coding sequence is TGTGCCAGCAGCTTAAGGGCGGGAGGGCCAAATGAGCAGTTCTTC. It encodes CASSLRAGGPNEQFF.

This clonotype was observed a handful of times. The chain employs TRBV7-2 and TRBJ2-1; no clear D. Germline loops: CDR1 SGHTA, CDR2 FQGNSA. V was pared by 5 bases and J by 8 bases, with 16 bases between. The CDR3 contains 14 residues. The CDR3 reads CASSLPGPAHEQFF. The CDR3 coding sequence is TGTGCCAGCAGCCTACCAGGACCAGCCCATGAGCAGTTCTTC.

This chain joins TRBV5-1 and TRBJ2-2, with D possibly TRBD2 on 6 matching bases. CDR1 SGHRS and CDR2 YFSETQ come from the germline V gene. The CDR3 length is 16 residues. V was clipped by 4 bases and J by 4 bases, with 17 bases between them. The CDR3 is CASSRDPGGITGELFF. The CDR3 DNA is TGCGCCAGCAGCCGGGATCCCGGGGGTATCACCGGGGAGCTGTTTTTT.

The V call is TRBV20-1, the J call TRBJ2-7; no clear D. CDR3 length equals 19 residues. CDR1 and CDR2 (germline): DFQATT, SNEGSKA (reference sequence). The ends were cut back, 2 bases at V and 1 base at J, with 27 bases in the middle. CDR3 DNA: TGCAGTGCTAGATATGCCTCTGACCCATTCCGACGTCCATCCTACGAGCAGTACTTC. It yields the protein CSARYASDPFRRPSYEQYF.

This clonotype was counted between two and nine times. The rearrangement joins TRBV30 to TRBJ2-2; the D is unclear. Germline V gives CDR1 GTSNPN, CDR2 SVGIG (reference sequence). The CDR3 contains 11 residues. The V gene lost 0 bases and the J gene lost 7 bases, with 3 bases spanning the gap. The CDR3 DNA reads TGTGCCTGGAGTGTACTCGGGGAGCTGTTTTTT. Its protein is CAWSVLGELFF.

This clonotype was seen a handful of times. The gene calls are TRBV20-1 and TRBJ2-1, with D unclear. Trimming left V 7 bases short and J 1 base short, with 14 bases between. The CDR3 consists of 14 residues. CDR1 and CDR2 from the germline V gene are DFQATT and SNEGSKA (reference sequence). DNA of the CDR3: TGCAGTGTCCTCCGGCCAGCTTCCTACAATGAGCAGTTCTTC. Its protein is CSVLRPASYNEQFF.

This chain connects TRBV2 to TRBJ2-7; D gene uncertain. Looked up from germline, CDR1 is SNHLY and CDR2 is FYNNEI. The CDR3 is 12 amino acids. The V gene lost 4 bases and the J gene lost 2 bases, with 6 bases spanning the gap. The DNA for the CDR3 is TGTGCCAGCAGTGCGGTCCCCTACGAGCAGTACTTC. It encodes CASSAVPYEQYF.

This clonotype has a handful of counts. The rearrangement uses TRBV15 and TRBJ2-3; weak D call: TRBD1 (6 bases). Germline values: CDR1 LNHNV, CDR2 YYDKDF (reference sequence). The CDR3 length is 14 residues. V was pared by 6 bases and J by 0 bases, with 10 bases between. The CDR3 DNA follows: TGTGCCACCAGGGCACAGGGAAGCACAGATACGCAGTATTTT. Encoded protein: CATRAQGSTDTQYF.

The chain uses TRBV5-1 and TRBJ1-5; D unclear. In germline, CDR1 is SGHRS, CDR2 YFSETQ. The V end lost 4 bases, the J end lost 3 bases, and 8 bases lay between the germline ends. CDR3 size: 13 residues. Here the CDR3 DNA reads TGCGCCAGCAGCGCCGACGACAATCAGCCCCAGCATTTT. Amino acid sequence: CASSADDNQPQHF.

This clonotype was counted a few times. The genes are TRBV18 and TRBJ1-1, with 7 bases matching TRBD1. This CDR3 region has 15 residues. Germline CDR1 is KGHSH and CDR2 is LQKENI. With 5 bases clipped from V and 5 bases from J, the junction kept 11 bases outside the gene matches. CDR3 nucleotides: TGTGCCAGCTCATACACACCGGGACAGACAACTGAAGCTTTCTTT. This codes for CASSYTPGQTTEAFF.

This sequence joins TRBV7-9 and TRBJ1-1, with 12 bases lining up with TRBD1. Trimming took 4 bases from V and 11 from J; bases not matched to a gene: 14. CDR3 size: 16 residues. Germline V lookup: CDR1 SEHNR, CDR2 FQNEAQ (reference sequence). Here the CDR3 DNA reads TGTGCCAGCAGCTCCCTCGGGACAGGGGGCGCATTTGTTGCTTTCTTT. Protein sequence: CASSSLGTGGAFVAFF.

This chain uses TRBV5-1 with TRBJ2-5, with 8 bases lining up with TRBD1. Trimming removed 3 bases from V and 1 base from J; junction bases left unmatched: 5. CDR3 length: 15 residues. Germline loops: CDR1 SGHRS, CDR2 YFSETQ. For the CDR3, the DNA is TGCGCCAGCAGCTGGGGGACAGGCAGCCAAGAGACCCAGTACTTC. Translation gives CASSWGTGSQETQYF.

This clonotype was picked up a small number of times. The gene calls are TRBV10-3 and TRBJ1-1; 9 bases align to TRBD1. This CDR3 has 13 residues. The J segment lost 4 bases and the V segment lost 6 bases, leaving 3 bases of the junction unmatched. Germline lookup yields CDR1 ENHRY and CDR2 SYGVKD. CDR3 in amino acids: CAIRGQGGTEAFF. The CDR3 DNA reads as TGTGCCATCAGGGGACAGGGCGGCACTGAAGCTTTCTTT.

The table lists this clonotype with a few counts. V is TRBV7-7 and J is TRBJ2-2; D unresolved. This CDR3 comprises 13 residues. Germline CDR1 SSHAT, CDR2 FNYEAQ (reference sequence). V was shortened by 4 bases and J by 5 bases, with 8 bases between the two germline ends. This CDR3 reads CASSSSWTGELFF. As DNA, the CDR3 is TGTGCCAGCAGCTCGTCATGGACCGGGGAGCTGTTTTTT.

The V and J genes are TRBV29-1 and TRBJ1-2; D gene uncertain. Germline V CDR1 and CDR2: SQVTM, ANQGSEA. Trimming left V 4 bases short and J 8 bases short, with 14 bases between. This CDR3 spans 12 amino acids. CDR3 in amino acids: CSVGLQRLGYTF. The CDR3 nucleotides are TGCAGCGTTGGATTACAGCGTTTGGGCTACACCTTC.

By sample fraction, this clonotype is medium-sized. The chain is built from TRBV11-1 and TRBJ2-3, with 8 bases identical to TRBD1. The V gene end was trimmed by 4 bases and the J gene end by 5 bases; junction bases not matched to a gene: 8. Per germline, CDR1 SGHAT and CDR2 FQDESV (reference sequence). The CDR3 consists of 15 residues. The CDR3 DNA follows: TGTGCCAGCAGCTCCTCTCAGGGGGCGGTAGATACGCAGTATTTT. Translating it yields CASSSSQGAVDTQYF.